These T cell receptor beta chains were read from a single sample in a study of blood T cell repertoires in COVID-19. Sequenced by immunoSEQ multiplex PCR; TCRdb stores in-frame clones only, minus some. The sample holds 50,000 to 70,000 clones, about 86% seen once. The sequenced sample consisted of peripheral blood. These receptors were collected from a man aged 45-65 years with active COVID-19. The CDR3 runs from the conserved cysteine through the conserved F or W. A D gene is named only where the DNA matches it firmly. Size values are once, few and many counts, or a class for expanded clones, and some rows have none.

TRBJ2-5 | TRBD2 | TRBV19 | NA | CASSGTSGGVRQETQYF | TGTGCCAGTAGCGGGACTAGCGGGGGAGTAAGACAAGAGACCCAGTACTTC
TRBJ1-5 | NA | TRBV5-4 | NA | CASSLGQTQPQHF | TGTGCCAGCAGCTTGGGACAGACCCAGCCCCAGCATTTT
TRBJ1-5 | NA | TRBV23-1 | NA | CASSQSQVGGNQPQHF | TGCGCCAGCAGTCAATCACAAGTGGGGGGGAATCAGCCCCAGCATTTT
TRBJ2-1 | TRBD1 | TRBV15 | NA | CATSTDRGYNEQFF | TGTGCCACCAGCACTGACAGGGGATACAATGAGCAGTTCTTC
TRBJ1-2 | NA | TRBV3-1/TRBV3-2 | NA | CASSQDQSGGVYGYTF | TGTGCCAGCAGCCAAGACCAGTCGGGGGGTGTCTATGGCTACACCTTC
TRBJ2-3 | NA | TRBV28 | NA | CATYREDTQYF | TGTGCCACCTACAGGGAAGATACGCAGTATTTT
TRBJ2-3 | NA | TRBV10-1 | NA | CASSASTDTQYF | TGCGCCAGCAGCGCGTCCACAGATACGCAGTATTTT
TRBJ2-1 | NA | TRBV6-2/TRBV6-3 | NA | CASSSWTGGGNEQFF | TGTGCCAGCAGTTCCTGGACCGGAGGTGGCAATGAGCAGTTCTTC
TRBJ1-1 | NA | TRBV5-6 | NA | CASSLLSADLLTEAFF | TGTGCCAGCAGCTTGCTCTCCGCAGATCTGTTGACTGAAGCTTTCTTT
TRBJ2-1 | TRBD2 | TRBV7-9 | many | CASSESLPAGDHNEQFF | TGTGCCAGCAGTGAAAGTCTACCAGCGGGAGACCACAATGAGCAGTTCTTC
TRBJ1-2 | NA | TRBV5-8 | few | CASSLGAWQGSYGYTF | TGTGCCAGCAGCTTGGGGGCCTGGCAGGGATCGTATGGCTACACCTTC
TRBJ2-1 | TRBD2 | TRBV29-1 | NA | CSVESWEGSSYNEQFF | TGCAGCGTTGAATCCTGGGAGGGTAGCTCCTACAATGAGCAGTTCTTC
TRBJ1-4 | NA | TRBV15 | NA | CATSRWGGEEKLFF | TGTGCCACCAGCAGATGGGGGGGAGAAGAAAAACTGTTTTTT
TRBJ2-5 | NA | TRBV11-3 | NA | CASSLGGDLETQYF | TGTGCCAGCAGCTTAGGGGGCGACCTAGAGACCCAGTACTTC
TRBJ2-7 | TRBD2 | TRBV12-5 | NA | CASALAGGLEQYF | TGTGCTAGTGCCCTAGCGGGGGGGCTCGAGCAGTACTTC
TRBJ2-1 | TRBD2 | TRBV5-4 | NA | CASSEGGGEYNEQFF | TGTGCCAGCAGCGAGGGTGGGGGGGAATACAATGAGCAGTTCTTC
TRBJ2-3 | TRBD2 | TRBV24-1 | NA | CATSESPGTSDHYTQYF | TGTGCCACCAGTGAAAGCCCCGGGACTAGCGATCACTATACGCAGTATTTT
TRBJ1-5 | NA | TRBV7-9 | few | CASSLGTGNQPQHF | TGTGCCAGCAGCTTAGGGACGGGGAATCAGCCCCAGCATTTT
TRBJ2-2 | TRBD2 | TRBV30 | NA | CAWNGLAGAHTGELFF | TGTGCCTGGAATGGGCTAGCGGGAGCTCACACCGGGGAGCTGTTTTTT
TRBJ1-3 | NA | TRBV18 | NA | CASSPTLGADGNTIYF | TGTGCCAGCTCACCTACTCTGGGGGCGGATGGAAACACCATATATTTT
TRBJ2-1 | TRBD2 | TRBV7-9 | NA | CASSLLWASGSHEQFF | TGTGCCAGCAGCTTGCTCTGGGCTAGCGGGAGCCATGAGCAGTTCTTC
TRBJ1-1 | TRBD1 | TRBV5-4 | once | CASSRVGGGRTEAFF | TGTGCCAGCAGCCGCGTAGGGGGCGGTCGGACTGAAGCTTTCTTT
TRBJ1-6 | TRBD1 | TRBV3-1/TRBV3-2 | NA | CASRQKGQGTSLSPLHF | TGTGCCAGCAGGCAAAAAGGACAGGGGACTTCCCTCTCACCCCTCCACTTT
TRBJ2-1 | NA | TRBV7-2 | NA | CASSLVEGSSMTFNEQFF | TGTGCCAGCAGCTTAGTGGAGGGTTCTAGTATGACGTTCAATGAGCAGTTCTTC
TRBJ2-1 | NA | TRBV7-8 | NA | CASSPRRDPRSSYNEQFF | TGTGCCAGCAGCCCCCGGCGGGACCCGAGAAGCTCCTACAATGAGCAGTTCTTC
TRBJ2-7 | TRBD1 | TRBV3-1/TRBV3-2 | NA | CASTPRDRSYEQYF | TGTGCCAGCACCCCAAGGGACAGATCCTACGAGCAGTACTTC
TRBJ2-1 | TRBD2 | TRBV15 | NA | CATSSGLAGINEQFF | TGTGCCACCAGCAGTGGACTAGCGGGGATCAATGAGCAGTTCTTC
TRBJ1-2 | NA | TRBV9 | NA | CASSIGTDNYGYTF | TGTGCCAGCAGCATCGGTACAGATAACTATGGCTACACCTTC
TRBJ2-1 | TRBD1 | TRBV6-5 | NA | CASSTDRGSYNEQFF | TGTGCCAGCAGTACTGACAGGGGCTCCTACAATGAGCAGTTCTTC
TRBJ2-5 | NA | TRBV6-1 | NA | CASSEGWGLGETQYF | TGTGCCAGCAGTGAAGGCTGGGGGCTGGGGGAGACCCAGTACTTC
TRBJ1-5 | NA | TRBV5-8 | NA | CASSLRVSGNQPQHF | TGTGCCAGCAGCTTACGTGTTTCGGGCAATCAGCCCCAGCATTTT
TRBJ1-6 | NA | TRBV7-9 | NA | CASSREGGQSPLHF | TGTGCCAGCAGCCGGGAGGGGGGTCAATCACCCCTCCACTTT
TRBJ2-5 | NA | TRBV20-1 | few | CSARDTRTQYF | TGCAGTGCTAGAGATACGAGAACCCAGTACTTC
TRBJ2-2 | NA | TRBV2 | NA | CASRNDRGNTGELFF | TGTGCCAGCAGAAACGACCGGGGGAACACCGGGGAGCTGTTTTTT
TRBJ1-2 | TRBD1 | TRBV6-1 | NA | CASSDPPTGGYTF | TGTGCCAGCAGTGACCCCCCGACAGGGGGCTACACCTTC
TRBJ1-5 | TRBD1 | TRBV19 | NA | CASRGTGGSNQPQHF | TGTGCCAGTAGGGGGACAGGGGGTAGCAATCAGCCCCAGCATTTT
TRBJ2-3 | TRBD1 | TRBV7-9 | few | CATTGQGSTDTQYF | TGTGCCACAACCGGACAGGGCAGCACAGATACGCAGTATTTT
TRBJ1-5 | NA | TRBV7-9 | NA | CASSLGGGPQPQHF | TGTGCCAGCAGCTTAGGGGGGGGCCCCCAGCCCCAGCATTTT
TRBJ2-5 | TRBD2 | TRBV7-9 | NA | CASSLMGLAGPQETQYF | TGTGCCAGCAGCCTCATGGGACTAGCGGGGCCACAAGAGACCCAGTACTTC
TRBJ2-7 | NA | TRBV2 | NA | CASSAAQGPYEQYF | TGTGCCAGCAGTGCCGCACAGGGTCCCTACGAGCAGTACTTC
TRBJ1-5 | NA | TRBV7-2 | few | CASSAQGTVNQPQHF | TGTGCCAGCAGCGCCCAGGGAACGGTTAATCAGCCCCAGCATTTT
TRBJ1-3 | NA | TRBV14 | NA | CASSPIGEGGNTIYF | TGTGCCAGCAGCCCCATCGGGGAGGGAGGAAACACCATATATTTT
TRBJ1-6 | TRBD1 | TRBV6-2/TRBV6-3 | NA | CASSRGTANSPLHF | TGTGCCAGCAGCCGCGGGACAGCTAATTCACCCCTCCACTTT
TRBJ2-7 | TRBD1 | TRBV7-9 | NA | CASSLLGQGTYEQYF | TGTGCCAGCAGCTTATTGGGACAGGGAACCTACGAGCAGTACTTC
TRBJ1-2 | NA | TRBV2 | few | CASKESQNYGYTF | TGTGCCAGCAAAGAGAGCCAAAACTATGGCTACACCTTC
TRBJ2-2 | TRBD2 | TRBV15 | NA | CATSRDLTSGNTGELFF | TGTGCCACCAGCAGAGATCTAACTAGCGGGAACACCGGGGAGCTGTTTTTT
TRBJ1-2 | NA | TRBV4-2 | NA | CASSQEQAPYGYTF | TGTGCCAGCAGCCAAGAGCAGGCCCCCTATGGCTACACCTTC